This T cell receptor beta chain was captured by sequencing in a study of T cells after posttransplantation cyclophosphamide. Germline assignment: CDR1 MNHNS and CDR2 SASEGT. CDR3 size: 15 residues. Trimming left V 6 bases short and J 3 bases short, with 14 bases between. Profiled with immunoSEQ multiplex PCR; TCRdb holds only in-frame clones, not every one. The table has about 47,000 clones, about 90% seen once. The related graft donor's blood sample was taken on the day of bone marrow donation. This clonotype was obtained from a woman aged 50 to 60 in good health and a related stem cell transplant donor. The chain joins TRBV6-1 to TRBJ1-4; D possibly corresponds to TRBD1 (5 bases). Sample: PBMCs. The CDR3: CASSQTAGANEKLFF. The CDR3 DNA sequence: TGTGCCAGCAGCCAGACGGCGGGGGCTAATGAAAAACTGTTTTTT.